Shown below are 23 T cell receptor beta chains from a single sample sequenced in a study of T cells in women clearing cervical HPV infection. Produced via immunoSEQ multiplex PCR; TCRdb's table is partial and in-frame only. This sample contains tens of thousands of clones. What was sequenced was blood buffy coat. Receptor source: a woman between 18 and 70 years old with a cervical HPV16 infection that either progressed to CIN3+ or cleared (not recorded which).

On this clone itself: The read stops 3 residues short of the end of the CDR3; the missing end is completed from the germline J gene. The chain carries TRBV2 and TRBJ2-7; a possible D gene is TRBD1 (6 bases). Germline V gives CDR1 SNHLY, CDR2 FYNNEI. The CDR3 is 12 amino acids. V shed 3 bases and J shed 6 bases, with 9 bases lying between them. CDR3 sequence reads: CASSDTDSEQYF. CDR3 bases read: TGTGCCAGCAGTGACACGGACAGCGAG.

Comments on this clone: The read comes to an end 3 residues before the CDR3 does, leaving the germline J gene to fill in the end. This chain joins TRBV19 and TRBJ2-7; 8 nucleotides line up with TRBD1. V lost 3 bases, J lost 4 bases, and 8 bases stayed unmatched. This CDR3 spans 15 amino acids. Germline values: CDR1 LNHDA, CDR2 SQIVND (reference sequence). The CDR3: CASSIQAGGIYEQYF. The covered CDR3 bases are TGTGCCAGTAGTATTCAAGCAGGGGGCATATACGAG. The full variable domain, its missing parts supplied by reference TRBV19 and TRBJ2-7, is DGGITQSPKYLFRKEGQNVTLSCEQNLNHDAMYWYRQDPGQGLRLIYYSQIVNDFQKGDIAEGYSVSREKKESFPLTVTSAQKNPTAFYLCASSIQAGGIYEQYFGPGTRLTVT.

Worth noting for this clone: With the read ending 3 residues before the CDR3 end, the germline J gene is used to fill in that end. V usage is TRBV28 and J usage is TRBJ2-5; weak D call: TRBD1 (5 bases). V lost 2 bases to trimming and J lost 3 bases, with 13 bases between them. Germline V CDR1 and CDR2: MDHEN, SYDVKM. This CDR3 is 15 amino acids long. The CDR3 spells CASSLPTRAKETQYF. The DNA read from the CDR3 is TGTGCCAGCAGTTTACCGACCAGGGCTAAAGAGACC.

As regards this clone: Read data end 3 residues before the CDR3 end; the end is taken from the germline J gene. This sequence joins TRBV6-1 and TRBJ2-1, with D perhaps given as TRBD1 or TRBD2 (6 bases each). The CDR3 spans 15 residues. Trimming shortened V by 2 bases and J by 8 bases, and 16 bases separated the two germline ends. Germline CDR1 is MNHNS and CDR2 is SASEGT. CDR3 in amino acids: CASSENWGRRDEQFF. CDR3 bases read: TGTGCCAGCAGTGAAAATTGGGGGCGGAGGGATGAG.

About this clone itself: The sequenced fragment ends 3 residues before the CDR3 boundary, so the rest is inferred from the germline J gene. The V call is TRBV20-1, the J call TRBJ1-4; 7 bases are shared with TRBD1. The germline CDR1 and CDR2 sequences are DFQATT and SNEGSKA (reference sequence). This CDR3 comprises 16 residues. J gave up 5 bases and V 5 bases, and 14 bases lay outside the gene matches. The CDR3 here is CSARNFPGTANEKLFF. The sequenced CDR3 bases are TGCAGTGCTCGAAACTTTCCCGGGACAGCGAATGAAAAA.

On this clone itself: From the germline J gene comes the end of the CDR3, since the read stops 3 residues before it. V is TRBV7-9 and J is TRBJ2-1, with 11 bases aligning to TRBD1. This CDR3 comprises 14 residues. J gave up 9 bases and V 6 bases, and 7 bases lay outside the gene matches. Germline-derived CDR1 and CDR2 are SEHNR and FQNEAQ (reference sequence). The CDR3 protein is CASRTGTGGFEQFF. CDR3 bases read: TGTGCCAGCAGGACCGGGACAGGGGGATTTGAG.

A note on this clone: Sequencing ends 3 residues short of the CDR3 end; the germline J gene provides the rest. The V and J genes are TRBV7-8 and TRBJ2-7; possible D gene TRBD1, 5 bases. Trimming pared 0 bases from V and 4 bases from J, leaving 10 bases between. Germline values: CDR1 SGHVS, CDR2 FQNEAQ. There are 14 residues in the CDR3. The sequenced part of the CDR3 DNA is TGTGCCAGCAGCTTAGCGGGTAAGGGGTACGAG. This translates into CASSLAGKGYE. The entire CDR3 is CASSLAGKGYEQYF.

In the case of this clone: The DNA ends 3 residues before the CDR3 does, and the rest of the CDR3 is filled in from the germline J gene. The chain has TRBV7-9 and TRBJ1-5; D gene unclear. V was cut by 5 bases and J by 6 bases, with 14 bases left in between. Germline CDR1 reads SEHNR; CDR2 reads FQNEAQ (reference sequence). There are 14 residues in the CDR3. The CDR3 bases that were read are TGTGCCAGCAGCCCCACTGCTGACATTCAGCCC. Its protein is CASSPTADIQP. The entire CDR3 protein is CASSPTADIQPQHF.

As regards this clone: The read ends 3 residues before the CDR3 terminus; that terminus is restored from the germline J gene. The chain has TRBV6-1 and TRBJ2-7, with 11 nucleotides matching TRBD2. This CDR3 comprises 15 residues. CDR1 is MNHNS, CDR2 SASEGT, per germline. V trimming: 2 bases; J trimming: 4 bases; junction bases outside the gene matches: 4. The covered CDR3 bases are TGTGCCAGCAGTGAACTAGGGACTAGCGGATACGAG. Its protein product is CASSELGTSGYE. The complete CDR3 protein is CASSELGTSGYEQYF.

Remarks on this clone: Read data end 3 residues before the CDR3 end; the end is taken from the germline J gene. The rearrangement joins TRBV7-8 to TRBJ2-1; TRBD2 aligns across 12 bases. The CDR3 has 17 amino acids. CDR1 is SGHVS and CDR2 is FQNEAQ in the germline V gene. With V trimmed by 2 bases and J by 4 bases, 6 bases remained unmatched. The CDR3 is CASSLYLLAGGYNEQFF. The CDR3 bases that were read are TGTGCCAGCAGCTTATATTTACTAGCGGGGGGATACAATGAG.

As regards this clone: The CDR3 extends 3 residues past the end of the read, so its final part is completed from the germline J gene. The chain combines TRBV20-1 with TRBJ2-7; 9 bases map to TRBD2. CDR1 is DFQATT, CDR2 SNEGSKA, per germline (reference sequence). Germline trimming cut 6 bases from V and 2 bases from J; bases unmatched to any gene: 5. The CDR3 spans 13 residues. The CDR3 is CSAAGGGAYEQYF. The DNA read from the CDR3 is TGCAGTGCCGCTGGCGGGGGGGCCTACGAG.

Notes on this clone: The missing CDR3 end, 3 residues past where the read stops, is filled in from the germline J gene. This chain links TRBV7-7 with TRBJ2-7; maybe TRBD1 (6 bases). Germline V lookup: CDR1 SSHAT, CDR2 FNYEAQ (reference sequence). V lost 5 bases, J lost 6 bases, and 11 bases lay in between. This CDR3 is built from 12 residues. The chain's CDR3 is CASSQGLGEQYF. CDR3 bases read: TGTGCCAGCAGCCAGGGGCTGGGCGAG.

A note on this clone: The CDR3 end is not reached by the read, which stops 3 residues before it; the germline J gene fills it in. This sequence joins TRBV5-1 and TRBJ1-4, with a tentative D call TRBD1 (6 bases). The CDR3 is 15 amino acids. Trimming cost V 0 bases and J 8 bases, with 14 bases left between them. Germline V gene lookup returns CDR1 SGHRS and CDR2 YFSETQ. CDR3 bases read: TGCGCCAGCAGCTTGGCCCCGGACAGCTGGGAAAAA. It codes for CASSLAPDSWEK. The entire CDR3 sequence reads CASSLAPDSWEKLFF.

The CDR3: CAGEGGRYTF. The sequenced part of the CDR3 DNA is TGCGCCGGCGAAGGGGGACGG. The chain combines TRBV23-1 with TRBJ1-2; possibly TRBD1 for D (6 bases). The CDR3 end falls 3 residues outside the read, so it is completed with the germline J gene. TRBV23-1 is flagged as an ORF with uncertain function. CDR3 length: 10 amino acids.

Concerning this clone: Sequencing ends 3 residues short of the CDR3 end; the germline J gene provides the rest. This chain connects TRBV7-9 to TRBJ2-1; TRBD2 aligns across 11 bases. Unmatched junction bases numbered 8, after V lost 5 bases and J lost 8 bases. Germline CDR1 is SEHNR and CDR2 is FQNEAQ (reference sequence). The CDR3 has 15 amino acids. CDR3 DNA (partial): TGTGCCAGCAGCGAGGGACTAGCGGAGTGGGATGAG. Encoded protein: CASSEGLAEWDE. The whole CDR3 reads CASSEGLAEWDEQFF.

The sequenced CDR3 bases are TGTGCCTGGACCCTACTCCGGACAGGGAAGGACATGAACACTGAA. Encoded protein: CAWTLLRTGKDMNTE. From start to end, the CDR3 is CAWTLLRTGKDMNTEAFF. The rearrangement uses TRBV30 and TRBJ1-1; TRBD1 matches 8 bases. The missing CDR3 end, 3 residues past where the read stops, is filled in from the germline J gene. Germline V gene data show CDR1 as GTSNPN and CDR2 as SVGIG (reference sequence). The CDR3 is 18 amino acids. V was clipped by 4 bases and J by 0 bases; unmatched bases: 16.

A remark on this clone: The read comes to an end 3 residues before the CDR3 does, leaving the germline J gene to fill in the end. The chain joins TRBV5-6 to TRBJ2-7; TRBD1 aligns across 10 bases. The germline CDR1 and CDR2 sequences are SGHDT and YYEEEE. Losses at the gene ends were 2 bases for V and 6 bases for J; bases not matched to a gene: 8. The CDR3 is 15 amino acids. CDR3 DNA (partial): TGTGCCAGCAGCTTTCTCCGGGACAGGGGTCCCGAG. As protein: CASSFLRDRGPE. The whole CDR3 protein is CASSFLRDRGPEQYF.

With respect to this clone: The observed sequence ends 3 residues before the CDR3 terminus, with the missing tail filled in from the germline J gene. The chain couples TRBV20-1 to TRBJ2-3; 8 bases fit TRBD1. The CDR3 covers 13 residues. V shed 3 bases, J shed 5 bases, and the junction held 4 bases outside the gene matches. Per the germline V gene, CDR1 is DFQATT and CDR2 is SNEGSKA (reference sequence). The covered CDR3 bases are TGCAGTGCTAGGCATACAGGGGGAGATACG. This translates into CSARHTGGDT. The entire CDR3 reads CSARHTGGDTQYF.

As regards this clone: Sequencing ends 3 residues short of the CDR3 end; the germline J gene provides the rest. This chain uses TRBV14 with TRBJ2-7; 7 bases are a match to TRBD1. V lost 1 base and J lost 2; bases outside the gene matches: 8. CDR1 and CDR2 (germline): SGHDN, FVKESK. The CDR3 is made up of 16 amino acids. The CDR3 here is CASSQGADRSPYEQYF. The part of the CDR3 DNA that was read is TGTGCCAGCAGCCAAGGGGCGGACAGGTCCCCCTACGAG.

Note on this clone: The CDR3 is cut off 3 residues early in the read; its end comes from the germline J gene. The chain is built from TRBV19 and TRBJ2-3; D possibly matches TRBD1 or TRBD2 (5 bases each). Germline CDR1 and CDR2: LNHDA and SQIVND (reference sequence). V was shortened by 7 bases and J by 3 bases, with 14 bases between the two germline ends. The CDR3 length is 14 residues. CDR3 DNA, as far as it was read: TGTGCCAGTAAACGCCAGGGAGATACAGATACG. Protein product: CASKRQGDTDT. The full-length CDR3 reads as CASKRQGDTDTQYF.

With regard to this clone: The read ends 3 residues shy of where the CDR3 ends; the end is completed using the germline J gene. The chain carries TRBV5-6 and TRBJ2-7; D unclear. CDR3 length: 12 residues. Trimming took off 2 bases at V and 5 bases at J, with 8 bases between the two ends. Germline CDR1 and CDR2: SGHDT and YYEEEE. The CDR3 DNA, read in part, is TGTGCCAGCAGCTTTTCCTTAGACGAG. Residues: CASSFSLDE. Given in full, the CDR3 is CASSFSLDEQYF. The variable domain in full, completed from reference TRBV5-6 and TRBJ2-7, reads DAGVTQSPTHLIKTRGQQVTLRCSPKSGHDTVSWYQQALGQGPQFIFQYYEEEERQRGNFPDRFSGHQFPNYSSELNVNALLLGDSALYLCASSFSLDEQYFGPGTRLTVT.

Concerning this clone: The read falls 3 residues short of the CDR3 end, and the missing part is taken from the germline J gene. This rearrangement joins TRBV5-1 to TRBJ2-2, with D maybe TRBD1 (6 bases). There are 15 residues in the CDR3. The V gene's germline CDR1 is SGHRS and CDR2 YFSETQ. CDR3: CASSLSLSGDEKLFF. The CDR3 bases that were read are TGCGCCAGCAGCTTGTCGTTGTCAGGGGACGAAAAG.

As for this clone: Sequencing ends 3 residues short of the CDR3 end; the germline J gene provides the rest. This chain uses TRBV7-2 with TRBJ2-4; 9 bases align to TRBD1. CDR1 is SGHTA and CDR2 is FQGNSA in the germline V gene. The CDR3 spans 13 residues. The chain's CDR3 is CASSSSTGGGQYF. The DNA read from the CDR3 is TGTGCCAGCAGCTCCTCGACAGGGGGTGGT.